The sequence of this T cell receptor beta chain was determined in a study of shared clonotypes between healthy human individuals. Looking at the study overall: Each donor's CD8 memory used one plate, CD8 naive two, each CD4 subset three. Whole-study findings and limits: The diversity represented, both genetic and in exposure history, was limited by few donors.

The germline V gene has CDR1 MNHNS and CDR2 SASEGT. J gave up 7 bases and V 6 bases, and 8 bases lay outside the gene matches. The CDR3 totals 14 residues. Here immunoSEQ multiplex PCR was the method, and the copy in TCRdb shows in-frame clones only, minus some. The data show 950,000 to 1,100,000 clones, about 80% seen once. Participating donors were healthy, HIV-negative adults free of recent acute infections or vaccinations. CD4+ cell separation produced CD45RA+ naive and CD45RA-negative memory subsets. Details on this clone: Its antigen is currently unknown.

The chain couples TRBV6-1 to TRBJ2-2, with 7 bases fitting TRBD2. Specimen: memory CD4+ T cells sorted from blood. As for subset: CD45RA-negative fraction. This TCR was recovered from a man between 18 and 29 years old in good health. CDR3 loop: CASSFTSGIGELFF. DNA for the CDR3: TGTGCCAGCAGCTTTACCAGCGGGATCGGGGAGCTGTTTTTT.